Listed below are T cell receptor beta chains from one sample, sequenced in a study of T cells after yellow fever vaccination. TCRdb re-derived calls from the 5' RACE reads in MiXCR, one entry per CDR3 protein. The table records 99,000 or so distinct CDR3 sequences, 5.8% of them present only once. The sequences come from CD8+ T cells sorted from PBMCs, collected 10 days after the yellow fever booster vaccination. Receptor source: a man aged 18 to 35 who received the YFV17D yellow fever vaccine. The CDR3 runs from the conserved cysteine through the conserved F or W. Each record gives: clone size, CDR3 length, J gene, D gene, V gene, CDR3 DNA, CDR3 protein. A D gene is named only where the DNA matches it firmly. Clone size is given for some rows only: seen once, a few or many times, or a class if the clone is expanded.

few	15	TRBJ2-1	.	TRBV7-9	TGTGCCAGCAGCTTAGAGGGGCCCTCCTACAATGAGCAGTTCTTC	CASSLEGPSYNEQFF
few	12	TRBJ2-7	.	TRBV7-9	TGTGCCTCAGGGCAGGGAGGCTACGAGCAGTACTTC	CASGQGGYEQYF
many	13	TRBJ2-5	.	TRBV12-3/TRBV12-4	TGTGCCAGCAGCCAGGGGCCGCAAGAGACCCAGTACTTC	CASSQGPQETQYF
.	14	TRBJ2-2	.	TRBV4-3	TGCGCCAGCAGCCAAGAGGCGGACACCGGGGAGCTGTTTTTT	CASSQEADTGELFF
few	17	TRBJ2-5	.	TRBV7-2	TGTGCCAGCAGCTTAGGGGGGTTAGGCCCCGGATGGGAGACCCAGTACTTC	CASSLGGLGPGWETQYF
.	15	TRBJ1-1	.	TRBV7-9	TGTGCCAGCAGCCCGGGGGACACCCGGAACACTGAAGCTTTCTTT	CASSPGDTRNTEAFF
.	15	TRBJ2-3	.	TRBV11-2	TGTGCCAGCAGCCCCCTTGAAGCTAGCACAGATACGCAGTATTTT	CASSPLEASTDTQYF
.	15	TRBJ1-4	TRBD1	TRBV4-1	TGCGCCAGCAGCCAAGCTGGGACAGCTAATGAAAAACTGTTTTTT	CASSQAGTANEKLFF
.	13	TRBJ2-2	.	TRBV20-1	TGCAGTGCAAAAGGGACGAACACCGGGGAGCTGTTTTTT	CSAKGTNTGELFF
few	15	TRBJ1-5	.	TRBV9	TGTGCCAGCAGCGAACACGGGGAGGTCGAGCAGCCCCAGCATTTT	CASSEHGEVEQPQHF
many	15	TRBJ2-6	.	TRBV6-4	TGTGCCAGCAGTGACTCGAAATCTGGGGCCAACGTCCTGACTTTC	CASSDSKSGANVLTF
few	14	TRBJ2-1	.	TRBV4-1	TGCGCCAGCAGCCACCCCGGGCTGGACAATGAGCAGTTCTTC	CASSHPGLDNEQFF
few	13	TRBJ1-4	.	TRBV4-2	TGTGCCAGTAAGAATGACCCGAATGAAAAACTGTTTTTT	CASKNDPNEKLFF
.	16	TRBJ2-3	TRBD2	TRBV6-5	TGTGCCAGCAGCCCGACTAGCGGGGGAAACACAGATACGCAGTATTTT	CASSPTSGGNTDTQYF
.	15	TRBJ1-6	.	TRBV27	TGTGCCAGCAGTCAGCTCGTGGCTTATAATTCACCCCTCCACTTT	CASSQLVAYNSPLHF
few	13	TRBJ2-1	.	TRBV3-1	TGTGCCAGCAGCCTGATCGAGTGGGATGAGCAGTTCTTC	CASSLIEWDEQFF
few	14	TRBJ2-7	.	TRBV7-9	TGTGCCAGCAGCCTAGAGACGACAGGCTTGGAGCAGTACTTC	CASSLETTGLEQYF
few	15	TRBJ1-1	.	TRBV4-1	TGCGCCAGCAGCCAAGTAGGTCTGAAGAACACTGAAGCTTTCTTT	CASSQVGLKNTEAFF
few	16	TRBJ2-1	TRBD2	TRBV11-2	TGTGCCAGCAGCTTAGAAGGGCGGGGGACCTACAATGAGCAGTTCTTC	CASSLEGRGTYNEQFF
few	19	TRBJ2-6	.	TRBV19	TGTGCCAGTAGTACCCGAACGGGACTCTCAGTCTCTGGGGCCAACGTCCTGACTTTC	CASSTRTGLSVSGANVLTF
.	11	TRBJ1-2	.	TRBV12-3/TRBV12-4	TGTGCCAGCAGTTTAAGCTATGGCTACACCTTC	CASSLSYGYTF
.	12	TRBJ1-5	.	TRBV7-8	TGTGCCAGCAGCTCCGGCGACCAGCCCCAGCATTTT	CASSSGDQPQHF
many	14	TRBJ2-1	TRBD2	TRBV7-9	TGTGCCAGCAGCACTCGACTAGCGGGGGTTGAGCAGTTCTTC	CASSTRLAGVEQFF
.	15	TRBJ2-1	TRBD1	TRBV7-9	TGTGCCAGCAGGGAAGGGACAGAAACCTACAATGAGCAGTTCTTC	CASREGTETYNEQFF
many	11	TRBJ2-1	TRBD2	TRBV7-2	TGTGCCAGCAGCTTTCTAGCGGTATTGTTCTTC	CASSFLAVLFF
.	16	TRBJ2-2	TRBD2	TRBV7-9	TGTGCCAGCAGCCCTCTGCTAGCGGCGAACACCGGGGAGCTGTTTTTT	CASSPLLAANTGELFF
few	15	TRBJ1-4	.	TRBV7-6	TGTGCCAGCAGCCCCAGGACCGCTTCGGGTGAAAAACTGTTTTTT	CASSPRTASGEKLFF
many	13	TRBJ2-7	TRBD2	TRBV20-1	TGCAGTGGGGCTAGCGGGGACCCCTACGAGCAGTACTTC	CSGASGDPYEQYF
.	14	TRBJ1-1	TRBD1	TRBV5-4	TGTGCCAGCAGCCCAGGGGGCGCAATCCTTGGAGCTTTCTTT	CASSPGGAILGAFF
few	14	TRBJ2-2	.	TRBV10-2	TGCGCCAGCTGTACCACCAACCTCGGGAGGGAGCTGTTTTTT	CASCTTNLGRELFF
many	16	TRBJ2-7	.	TRBV12-3/TRBV12-4	TGTGCCAGCAGTTTAGAGAAAGCTGGACAGTCCTACGAGCAGTACTTC	CASSLEKAGQSYEQYF
many	17	TRBJ2-7	.	TRBV4-1	TGCGCCAGCAGCCAAGAGTGGACCAGCGGTAGCTCCTACGAGCAGTACTTC	CASSQEWTSGSSYEQYF
.	13	TRBJ1-1	.	TRBV24-1	TGTGCCACCAGTGAGAGTATGTTATCTGAAGCTTTCTTT	CATSESMLSEAFF
.	15	TRBJ2-3	TRBD1	TRBV29-1	TGCAGCGTTGAAGAAGGGACAGGAGCTACAGATACGCAGTATTTT	CSVEEGTGATDTQYF
.	11	TRBJ1-1	.	TRBV12-3/TRBV12-4	TGTGCCAGCAGTTTTTACTTAGCGGCTTTCTTT	CASSFYLAAFF
few	14	TRBJ1-3	.	TRBV27	TGTGCCAGCAGTTTATCGGGCTGGGGACACACCATATATTTT	CASSLSGWGHTIYF
.	13	TRBJ2-3	.	TRBV12-3/TRBV12-4	TGTGCCAGCAGTTTAGCGGGGGAAGATACGCAGTATTTT	CASSLAGEDTQYF
.	17	TRBJ2-1	.	TRBV20-1	TGCAGTGCTAGGGACCGTTTTAGGGTAGGACAGTACAATGAGCAGTTCTTC	CSARDRFRVGQYNEQFF
few	12	TRBJ2-5	.	TRBV4-1	TGCGCCAGCAGCGAGAGTCGAGAGACCCAGTACTTC	CASSESRETQYF
few	14	TRBJ2-1	TRBD2	TRBV19	TGTGCCAGTTCCCAGGTCGGGGGGTTAAATGAGCAGTTCTTC	CASSQVGGLNEQFF
.	15	TRBJ2-3	.	TRBV7-6	TGTGCCAGCCCGAGGGGCCTACCTTTCACAGATACGCAGTATTTT	CASPRGLPFTDTQYF
.	14	TRBJ2-2	.	TRBV5-1	TGCGCCAGCAGCTTGTCCGGAGGGGCCGGGGAGCTGTTTTTT	CASSLSGGAGELFF
few	13	TRBJ1-5	.	TRBV6-6	TGTGCCAGCAGTTACCCTAGCAATCAGCCCCAGCATTTT	CASSYPSNQPQHF
.	15	TRBJ1-5	.	TRBV6-5	TGTGCCAGCAGTTACTCGTCAGGGACTAATCAGCCCCAGCATTTT	CASSYSSGTNQPQHF
.	16	TRBJ2-2	.	TRBV9	TGTGCCAGCACCCCCCCTACAGGGCCCGACACCGGGGAGCTGTTTTTT	CASTPPTGPDTGELFF
.	15	TRBJ2-2	.	TRBV7-9	TGTGCCAGCAGCTTAACATTTGGGGACACCGGGGAGCTGTTTTTT	CASSLTFGDTGELFF
many	15	TRBJ2-1	TRBD2	TRBV20-1	TGCAGTGCTAGAGATACGGGGGGGTCCTACAATGAGCAGTTCTTC	CSARDTGGSYNEQFF
.	14	TRBJ2-1	.	TRBV10-3	TGTGCCATCAACCCGGGCTCTTCCTACAATGAGCAGTTCTTC	CAINPGSSYNEQFF
few	19	TRBJ2-1	TRBD2	TRBV28	TGTGCCAGCAGTTTATCTTTACTAGCGGGGGGGTACTCCTACAATGAGCAGTTCTTC	CASSLSLLAGGYSYNEQFF
.	15	TRBJ1-2	TRBD1	TRBV7-6	TGTGCCAGCAGCGATGAGGGGACAGGGGTCCATGGCTACACCTTC	CASSDEGTGVHGYTF
.	16	TRBJ2-5	TRBD2	TRBV11-2	TGTGCCAGCAGCCCCGGGGGTACGGGGGGGCCGGAGACCCAGTACTTC	CASSPGGTGGPETQYF
many	16	TRBJ2-3	.	TRBV7-9	TGTGCCAGCAGCCCTCCCCCTTTCGTCGGCACAGATACGCAGTATTTT	CASSPPPFVGTDTQYF
many	15	TRBJ1-2	.	TRBV7-2	TGTGCCAGCAGCTCCCCGACAGTTGGGAACTATGGCTACACCTTC	CASSSPTVGNYGYTF
.	16	TRBJ2-2	TRBD1	TRBV4-1	TGCGCCAGCAGCCAAGGACAGGGGGTAGGGACCGGGGAGCTGTTTTTT	CASSQGQGVGTGELFF
many	14	TRBJ2-2	.	TRBV7-9	TGTGCCAGCAGCTCAAGGGGTGTCCCCGGGGAGCTGTTTTTT	CASSSRGVPGELFF
.	15	TRBJ1-5	.	TRBV5-5	TGTGCCAGCAGCCGGAGCGGAGGGAGCAATCAGCCCCAGCATTTT	CASSRSGGSNQPQHF
.	13	TRBJ1-1	TRBD1	TRBV7-2	TGTGCCAGCAGAAGTACAGGGGCGACTGAAGCTTTCTTT	CASRSTGATEAFF